The 19 T cell receptor beta chains given below trace back to one sample, sequenced in a study of T cell repertoires in cytomegalovirus infection. Each CDR3 protein is one row after TCRdb ran MiXCR on the reads. This sample has roughly 920,000 distinct CDR3 sequences, with about a third found just once. These TCRs' antigens remain unknown. This material consisted of cultured CD8+ T cells from PBMCs, taken from culture after CMV antigen stimulation. The receptors originated from a human donor in good health (CMV status not recorded). Some clones in this sample may be carry-over from other donors' samples.

This chain uses TRBV18 with TRBJ1-1; D is unclear. The germline CDR1 and CDR2 sequences are KGHSH and LQKENI. The CDR3 length is 12 residues. Trimming stripped 3 bases from V and 6 bases from J, with 8 bases between. Here the CDR3 DNA reads TGTGCCAGCTCACCCGCGTATCCTGAAGCTTTCTTT. This codes for CASSPAYPEAFF. Combining the CDR3 with reference TRBV18 and TRBJ1-1 gives the whole variable domain NAGVMQNPRHLVRRRGQEARLRCSPMKGHSHVYWYRQLPEEGLKFMVYLQKENIIDESGMPKERFSAEFPKEGPSILRIQQVVRGDSAAYFCASSPAYPEAFFGQGTRLTVV.

This rearrangement joins TRBV2 to TRBJ2-2; D might be TRBD1 or TRBD2, each matching 5 bases. The V end lost 2 bases, the J end lost 6 bases, and 13 bases lay between the germline ends. Germline-derived CDR1 and CDR2 are SNHLY and FYNNEI. CDR3 size: 15 residues. DNA of the CDR3: TGTGCCAGCAGTGAACAGGGACCCGTCTCCGGGGAGCTGTTTTTT. Translating gives CASSEQGPVSGELFF.

The chain combines TRBV10-2 with TRBJ2-1, with D possibly being TRBD1 (5 bases). This CDR3 has 14 amino acids. Trimming took off 10 bases at V and 0 bases at J, with 13 bases between the two ends. CDR1 WSHSY and CDR2 SAAADI come from the germline V gene. The CDR3 DNA is TGCGCCATCCAACAGGAGAGCTCCTACAATGAGCAGTTCTTC. As protein: CAIQQESSYNEQFF.

This clonotype was detected many times. The CDR3 region has the DNA TGTGCCAGCAGCCCCCTAGAGCGGGGGGGCCTCGACAATGAGCAGTTCTTC. This sequence encodes CASSPLERGGLDNEQFF. The chain uses TRBV7-9 and TRBJ2-1; TRBD2 matches 10 bases. With 5 bases clipped from V and 5 bases from J, the junction kept 12 bases outside the gene matches. The CDR3 has 17 residues. Per germline, CDR1 SEHNR and CDR2 FQNEAQ (reference sequence).

This clonotype appeared a single time. This chain joins TRBV12-3 or TRBV12-4 and TRBJ2-5; D is unresolved. The CDR3 sequence is 14 residues long. V lost 5 bases and J lost 4, with 14 bases in between. This CDR3 is CASSPAPRGETQYF. Written as DNA, the CDR3 is TGTGCCAGCAGTCCCGCCCCGAGAGGAGAGACCCAGTACTTC.

This clonotype was observed a few times. V and J are TRBV5-5 and TRBJ2-7; the D call may be TRBD1 or TRBD2 (7 bases each). CDR1 SGHKS and CDR2 YYEKEE come from the germline V gene (reference sequence). The length of the CDR3 is 19 residues. V was shortened by 4 bases and J by 0 bases, with 26 bases between the two germline ends. CDR3 amino acids: CASSLRLVTGGQHSYEQYF. The CDR3 coding sequence is TGTGCCAGCAGCCTGCGATTGGTTACGGGGGGACAGCACTCCTACGAGCAGTACTTC.

The rearrangement joins TRBV7-6 to TRBJ1-5, with no clear D. The CDR3 has 15 amino acids. The V gene lost 3 bases and the J gene lost 1 base, with 10 bases spanning the gap. CDR1 is SGHVS and CDR2 is FNYEAQ in the germline V gene. The CDR3 reads CASSLMAGSNQPQHF. Here the CDR3 DNA reads TGTGCCAGCAGCTTGATGGCTGGCAGCAATCAGCCCCAGCATTTT.

This chain links TRBV12-3 or TRBV12-4 with TRBJ2-2; D is possibly TRBD2 (6 bases). This CDR3 spans 15 amino acids. Trimming cost V 5 bases and J 7 bases, with 17 bases left between them. Here the CDR3 DNA reads TGTGCCAGCAGTCTTGGGACTTCCTCCGGCGGGGAGCTGTTTTTT. It encodes CASSLGTSSGGELFF.

This clonotype came up a few times. The V call is TRBV7-9, the J call TRBJ2-1; 12 bases align to TRBD1. J gave up 9 bases and V 5 bases, and 2 bases lay outside the gene matches. Looked up from germline, CDR1 is SEHNR and CDR2 is FQNEAQ (reference sequence). The CDR3 consists of 13 residues. CDR3 region: CASSGTGGGEQFF. Here the CDR3 DNA reads TGTGCCAGCAGCGGGACAGGGGGCGGTGAGCAGTTCTTC.

The gene calls are TRBV27 and TRBJ1-1; no clear D gene. V was cut by 8 bases and J by 4 bases, with 14 bases left in between. Germline V CDR1 and CDR2: MNHEY, SMNVEV (reference sequence). The CDR3 covers 13 residues. The DNA for the CDR3 is TGTGCCAGCGGAGAAGGAGGGAGCACTGAAGCTTTCTTT. Translating it yields CASGEGGSTEAFF.

The V gene is TRBV4-2, the J gene TRBJ1-1; D is undetermined. This CDR3 has 14 residues. CDR1 LGHNA and CDR2 YNFKEQ come from the germline V gene. Trimming pared 1 base from V and 1 base from J, leaving 7 bases between. This CDR3 reads CASSQALGNTEAFF. The CDR3 DNA sequence: TGTGCCAGCAGCCAAGCCCTGGGGAACACTGAAGCTTTCTTT.

The DNA for the CDR3 is TGTGCCAGCATGGAGGGGACCGGCTCCTACGAGCAGTACGTC. Its protein is CASMEGTGSYEQYV. The chain employs TRBV5-5 and TRBJ2-7; D might be TRBD2 (6 bases). The CDR3 length is 14 residues. Germline V lookup: CDR1 SGHKS, CDR2 YYEKEE (reference sequence). Trimming left V 6 bases short and J 0 bases short, with 13 bases between.

This clonotype was picked up many times. The V and J genes are TRBV7-9 and TRBJ2-7; tentative D call: TRBD2 (5 bases). The CDR3 is made up of 13 amino acids. The V end was cut by 1 base, the J end by 3 bases, with 7 bases between. Germline CDR1 SEHNR, CDR2 FQNEAQ (reference sequence). CDR3 nucleotides: TGTGCCAGCAGCTTAGACGGGATCTACGAGCAGTACTTC. Its protein is CASSLDGIYEQYF. Based on the CDR3 plus reference TRBV7-9 and TRBJ2-7, the full variable domain is DTGVSQNPRHKITKRGQNVTFRCDPISEHNRLYWYRQTLGQGPEFLTYFQNEAQLEKSRLLSDRFSAERPKGSFSTLEIQRTEQGDSAMYLCASSLDGIYEQYFGPGTRLTVT.

This rearrangement joins TRBV19 to TRBJ2-6; 7 nucleotides align to TRBD1. Germline V gene sequence: CDR1 LNHDA, CDR2 SQIVND (reference sequence). CDR3 length equals 16 residues. V shed 5 bases, J shed 0 bases, and the junction held 4 bases outside the gene matches. In nucleotides, the CDR3 is TGTGCCAGTAGTGTGACAGGGTACTCTGGGGCCAACGTCCTGACTTTC. Residues: CASSVTGYSGANVLTF.

The chain recombines TRBV7-6 with TRBJ2-5, with a weak D call TRBD2 (6 bases). Germline CDR1 is SGHVS and CDR2 is FNYEAQ. CDR3 length equals 15 residues. V was shortened by 4 bases and J by 4 bases, with 16 bases between the two germline ends. In DNA, the CDR3 is TGTGCCAGCAGCTCTTTAGCGGTGCCTAGAGAGACCCAGTACTTC. Its protein product is CASSSLAVPRETQYF.

On this clonotype: Compared with germline, one end of the junction differs, possibly owing to a read error. Here the CDR3 reads CASSLSDSSGNTIYF. Written as DNA, the CDR3 is TGTGCTAGCAGCTTAAGCGACAGCTCTGGAAACACCATATATTTT. The gene calls are TRBV7-6 and TRBJ1-3; the D gene is possibly TRBD1 (5 bases). Germline V gene lookup returns CDR1 SGHVS and CDR2 FNYEAQ. The CDR3 covers 15 residues.

The chain is built from TRBV15 and TRBJ2-1, with D possibly matching TRBD2 (7 bases). The germline V and J ends were trimmed by 0 bases and 10 bases, with 13 bases remaining between them. Per germline, CDR1 LNHNV and CDR2 YYDKDF (reference sequence). This CDR3 contains 14 residues. CDR3 in amino acids: CATSREGRGTEQFF. DNA for the CDR3: TGTGCCACCAGCAGAGAAGGGAGGGGGACAGAGCAGTTCTTC.

V and J are TRBV6-2 or TRBV6-3 and TRBJ1-5; D gene unclear. This CDR3 is 15 amino acids long. Trimming took 6 bases from V and 2 from J, leaving 14 bases between them. Germline CDR1 and CDR2: MNHEY and SVGEGT. The CDR3 nucleotides read TGTGCCAGCAGCCCCCTGGACGGGGGCAATCAGCCCCAGCATTTT. Translating it yields CASSPLDGGNQPQHF.

This clonotype showed up just a few times. The chain has TRBV6-5 and TRBJ1-2, with 7 nucleotides matching TRBD1. Per germline, CDR1 MNHEY and CDR2 SVGAGI. V dropped 7 bases and J dropped 2; count of bases not matched to a gene: 4. The CDR3 is made up of 13 amino acids. The CDR3 sequence: CASTGQTNYGYTF. The CDR3 coding sequence is TGTGCCAGCACGGGACAGACAAACTATGGCTACACCTTC.